This TCR beta chain was profiled in a study of OX40 agonist ivuxolimab in advanced cancers. In the study overall: Patients received ivuxolimab, an agonistic anti-OX40 (CD134) antibody. Having had anti-PD-1, anti-PD-L1 or anti-CTLA-4 therapy before was allowed, and around 39% had some.

Study-level findings and limits: The antigen specificity of the peripheral T cells (those that were expanded) was not determined.

Per germline, CDR1 SGDLS and CDR2 YYNGEE. With 2 bases removed from V and 0 bases from J, the gap between germline ends came to 12 bases. This CDR3 region has 16 residues. For this clone: Antigen: not known.

Sampling times: baseline, cycle 4 day 1, cycle 7 day 1. Here immunoSEQ multiplex PCR was the method, and the copy in TCRdb shows in-frame clones only, minus some. The sample records 35,000 to 40,000 clones, about 80% being singletons. This sample comprised CD4+ or CD8+ T cells sorted from blood, obtained in a trial of the OX40 agonist ivuxolimab. This chain links TRBV9 with TRBJ2-4; no firm D call. This clonotype was sampled from an adult with an advanced solid tumor such as melanoma, head and neck, liver or kidney cancer. The CDR3 DNA is TGTGCCAGCAGCGTCCCCACCTTGGAAGCCAAAAACATTCAGTACTTC. It yields the protein CASSVPTLEAKNIQYF.